Following are 5 T cell receptor beta chains from one sample sequenced in a study of cytomegalovirus exposure and HLA in healthy donors. Primers for the PCR totalled 60 Vbeta and 13 Jbeta. Sequenced by immunoSEQ multiplex PCR; TCRdb stores in-frame clones only, minus some. The sample has under 200,000 clones; approximately 86% are singletons. The sequenced material came from PBMCs. These receptors came from a woman in her late teens or twenties in good health and CMV-seronegative.

J is TRBJ2-7 and V is TRBV11-2, with D maybe TRBD2 (5 bases). V lost 5 bases and J 0 bases, leaving 11 bases between the germline ends. This CDR3 is built from 14 residues. CDR1 is SGHAT, CDR2 FQNNGV, per germline. CDR3 sequence reads: CASSQPGFSYEQYF. In DNA, the CDR3 is TGTGCCAGCAGCCAACCGGGGTTCTCCTACGAGCAGTACTTC. Looking up the rest from reference TRBV11-2 and TRBJ2-7 gives the full variable domain: EAGVAQSPRYKIIEKRQSVAFWCNPISGHATLYWYQQILGQGPKLLIQFQNNGVVDDSQLPKDRFSAERLKGVDSTLKIQPAKLEDSAVYLCASSQPGFSYEQYFGPGTRLTVT.

This chain connects TRBV6-5 to TRBJ2-3; 7 bases map to TRBD1. The germline V gene has CDR1 MNHEY and CDR2 SVGAGI. This CDR3 comprises 14 residues. J gave up 3 bases and V 5 bases, and 5 bases lay outside the gene matches. The CDR3 sequence: CASSGDSLTDTQYF. For the CDR3, the DNA is TGTGCCAGCAGTGGGGACAGTTTGACAGATACGCAGTATTTT.

In its sample, this clone was seen once. The chain has TRBV29-1 and TRBJ1-2; tentatively, D is TRBD1 (5 bases). The V and J ends lost 5 bases and 2 bases respectively, with 12 bases between them. The germline V gene encodes CDR1 SQVTM and CDR2 ANQGSEA. The CDR3 has 13 amino acids. Here the CDR3 reads CSVLVGANYGYTF. The DNA of the CDR3 is TGCAGCGTTCTGGTAGGGGCCAACTATGGCTACACCTTC.

The chain joins TRBV27 to TRBJ1-5; a possible D gene is TRBD1 (5 bases). V was trimmed by 5 bases and J by 6 bases, leaving 14 bases between them. The CDR3 length is 14 residues. The germline V gene has CDR1 MNHEY and CDR2 SMNVEV (reference sequence). The CDR3 bases are TGTGCCAGCAGTCCTAGACAGAACCCTCAGCCCCAGCATTTT. This sequence encodes CASSPRQNPQPQHF.

V is TRBV27 and J is TRBJ2-7; possible D gene TRBD1, 7 bases. The CDR3 length is 14 residues. V was pared by 8 bases and J by 6 bases, with 20 bases between. Germline assignment: CDR1 MNHEY and CDR2 SMNVEV (reference sequence). The CDR3 nucleotides read TGTGCCAGCCAGTTCCGGAACAGGGGAGGCGAGCAGTACTTC. Protein: CASQFRNRGGEQYF.